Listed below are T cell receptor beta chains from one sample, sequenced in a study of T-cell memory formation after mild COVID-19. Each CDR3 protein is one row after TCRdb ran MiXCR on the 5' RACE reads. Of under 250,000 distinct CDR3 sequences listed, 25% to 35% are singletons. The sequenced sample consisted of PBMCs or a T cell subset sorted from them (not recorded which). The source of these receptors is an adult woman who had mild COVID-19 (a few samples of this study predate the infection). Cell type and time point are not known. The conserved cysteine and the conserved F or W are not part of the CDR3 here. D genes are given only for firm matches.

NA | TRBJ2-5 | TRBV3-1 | ASSQFDGRLGETQY
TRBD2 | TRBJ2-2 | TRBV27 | ASSPTGLAYATGELF
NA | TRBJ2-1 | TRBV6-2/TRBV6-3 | ASSYDSLRDEQF
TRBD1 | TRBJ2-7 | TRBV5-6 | ASSLLGQASYEQY
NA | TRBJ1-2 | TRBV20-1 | SVGRVFYGYT
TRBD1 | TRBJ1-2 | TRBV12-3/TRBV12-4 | ASSYGTGRNYGYT
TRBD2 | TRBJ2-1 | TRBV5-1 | ASSTDPGTNYNEQF
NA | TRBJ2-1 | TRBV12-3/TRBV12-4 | ASSPWADGSYNEQF
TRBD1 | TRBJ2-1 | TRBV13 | ASSTRDRGVLQF
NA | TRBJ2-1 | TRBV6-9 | ASSYLTRDFSYNEQF
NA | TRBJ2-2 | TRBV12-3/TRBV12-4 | ASSGTGSRTGELF
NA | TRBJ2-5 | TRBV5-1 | ASSLSGVGETQY
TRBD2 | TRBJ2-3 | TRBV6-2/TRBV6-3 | ASMSLLAADTQY
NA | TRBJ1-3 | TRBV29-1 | SALGVSGNTIY
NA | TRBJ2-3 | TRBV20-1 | SARGSGTDTQY
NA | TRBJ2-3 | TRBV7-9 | ATQDVGSTGTDTQY
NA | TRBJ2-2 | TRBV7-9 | ASSPDSTGELF
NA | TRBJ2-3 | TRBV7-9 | ASRGVDTQY
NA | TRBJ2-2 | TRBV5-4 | ASSPNGAGFSGELF
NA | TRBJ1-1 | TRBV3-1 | ASSHNPGGAGAF